The 21 T cell receptor beta chains given below trace back to one sample, sequenced in a study of blood T cell repertoires in COVID-19. Generated by immunoSEQ multiplex PCR, the TCRdb table keeps only in-frame clones and is missing some. Among over 300,000 clones listed, 85% to 90% were seen once. Sequencing was carried out using PBMCs or T cells enriched from blood (not recorded which). The receptors here all came from a woman aged 18 to 35 who had recovered from COVID-19.

In regard to this clone: Sequence at one end of the junction differs from germline and may be a read error. The chain carries TRBV3-1 (or the pseudogene TRBV3-2) and TRBJ2-2; 9 positions match TRBD2. Looked up from germline, CDR1 is LGHDT and CDR2 is YNNKEL (reference sequence). CDR3 size: 15 residues. The CDR3 nucleotides are TGTGCCAGCAGACAAGCGGGGGGGAACACCGGGGAGCTGTTTTTT. Protein: CASRQAGGNTGELFF.

The chain links TRBV20-1 to TRBJ1-1, with D unresolved. Trimming took 3 bases from V and 4 from J, leaving 15 bases between them. Germline V lookup: CDR1 DFQATT, CDR2 SNEGSKA (reference sequence). CDR3 length: 14 residues. Written as DNA, the CDR3 is TGCAGTGCTAGTCACTTCCGTGGAGGCACTGAAGCTTTCTTT. Its translation is CSASHFRGGTEAFF.

The rearrangement links TRBV29-1 to TRBJ2-2, with 8 nucleotides matching TRBD2. The CDR3 has 15 amino acids. CDR1 is SQVTM, CDR2 ANQGSEA, per germline. Trimming at V came to 4 bases and at J to 3 bases, leaving 7 bases not matched to a gene. This CDR3 is CSVAAGGKYTGELFF. In DNA, the CDR3 is TGCAGCGTTGCGGCGGGGGGAAAGTACACCGGGGAGCTGTTTTTT.

The V and J genes are TRBV13 and TRBJ2-1; 10 nucleotides line up with TRBD2. Germline V gene data show CDR1 as PRHDT and CDR2 as FYEKMQ (reference sequence). The length of the CDR3 is 15 residues. Losses at the gene ends were 8 bases for V and 9 bases for J; bases not matched to a gene: 13. As DNA, the CDR3 is TGTGCCAGCTCTCGGCTAGCGGGGGCAGGAGGTGAGCAGTTCTTC. Protein product: CASSRLAGAGGEQFF.

V and J are TRBV30 and TRBJ1-2; 7 bases agree with TRBD1. CDR1 GTSNPN and CDR2 SVGIG come from the germline V gene (reference sequence). V dropped 7 bases and J dropped 8; count of bases not matched to a gene: 7. The CDR3 covers 11 residues. The CDR3 DNA reads TGTGCCTCGAACAGGGGAGACGGCTACACCTTC. Encoded protein: CASNRGDGYTF.

The rearrangement joins TRBV28 to TRBJ2-7, with 9 bases lining up with TRBD1. Germline V lookup: CDR1 MDHEN, CDR2 SYDVKM. The CDR3 has 15 residues. V trimming: 2 bases; J trimming: 6 bases; junction bases outside the gene matches: 8. Here the CDR3 DNA reads TGTGCCAGCAGTTTAATAGGACAGGGGATGGGCGAGCAGTACTTC. This sequence encodes CASSLIGQGMGEQYF. The full variable domain, its missing parts supplied by reference TRBV28 and TRBJ2-7, is DVKVTQSSRYLVKRTGEKVFLECVQDMDHENMFWYRQDPGLGLRLIYFSYDVKMKEKGDIPEGYSVSREKKERFSLILESASTNQTSMYLCASSLIGQGMGEQYFGPGTRLTVT.

This chain links TRBV7-7 with TRBJ2-3, with 7 bases that match TRBD1. This CDR3 has 15 amino acids. The J segment lost 5 bases and the V segment lost 2 bases, leaving 7 bases of the junction unmatched. Germline CDR1 and CDR2: SSHAT and FNYEAQ (reference sequence). This CDR3 reads CASSLSGHRGDTQYF. The CDR3 nucleotides are TGTGCCAGCAGCTTATCAGGGCACAGGGGAGATACGCAGTATTTT.

The chain couples TRBV28 to TRBJ2-1; 8 bases agree with TRBD2. The J segment lost 10 bases and the V segment lost 3 bases, leaving 20 bases of the junction unmatched. This CDR3 spans 18 amino acids. Germline loops: CDR1 MDHEN, CDR2 SYDVKM. CDR3: CASSLSPGLDDGIGEQFF. CDR3 DNA sequence: TGTGCCAGCAGTTTGTCGCCGGGACTAGATGACGGTATAGGCGAGCAGTTCTTC.

The J gene is TRBJ2-7, the V gene TRBV24-1; possibly TRBD2 for D (6 bases). This CDR3 contains 16 residues. Germline CDR1 reads KGHDR; CDR2 reads SFDVKD. With 5 bases removed from V and 2 bases from J, the gap between germline ends came to 18 bases. Written as DNA, the CDR3 is TGTGCCACCAGTGGGGAGGTCCACCCGACCACCTACGAGCAGTACTTC. Protein product: CATSGEVHPTTYEQYF.

The V and J genes are TRBV2 and TRBJ2-3; the D is unclear. CDR3 length: 12 amino acids. The ends were cut back, 8 bases at V and 1 base at J, with 7 bases in the middle. Germline V lookup: CDR1 SNHLY, CDR2 FYNNEI. DNA for the CDR3: TGTGCCAGCGAGGCGGGCACAGATACGCAGTATTTT. Translation: CASEAGTDTQYF.

This clone occurred once. The CDR3 DNA is TGTGCCAGCAGCTCCGGGGGTGAGCAGTACTTC. Translation: CASSSGGEQYF. The chain employs TRBV5-5 and TRBJ2-7; D is perhaps TRBD2 (6 bases). Trimming took 3 bases from V and 7 from J, leaving 8 bases between them. Germline V lookup: CDR1 SGHKS, CDR2 YYEKEE (reference sequence). CDR3 length equals 11 residues.

The count of this clone is one. The chain joins TRBV5-1 to TRBJ1-1; 7 bases map to TRBD1. With 4 bases clipped from V and 0 bases from J, the junction kept 3 bases outside the gene matches. Germline V gives CDR1 SGHRS, CDR2 YFSETQ. The CDR3 loop spans 14 amino acids. CDR3 protein: CASSTGQLNTEAFF. As DNA, the CDR3 is TGCGCCAGCAGCACGGGACAGTTGAACACTGAAGCTTTCTTT.

The V call is TRBV4-1, the J call TRBJ2-1; TRBD2 aligns across 11 bases. The ends lost 4 bases at V and 9 bases at J; junction bases unmatched: 11. Germline values: CDR1 MGHRA, CDR2 YSYEKL. This CDR3 is 16 amino acids long. The DNA of the CDR3 is TGCGCCAGCAGCCGGACTCCTAGCGGGGGGATCCCTGAGCAGTTCTTC. Protein sequence: CASSRTPSGGIPEQFF.

The CDR3 spells CAAQLGRTDPRVNQPQHF. DNA of the CDR3: TGTGCCGCCCAATTAGGTAGGACAGACCCGCGGGTAAATCAGCCCCAGCATTTT. The genes are TRBV30 and TRBJ1-5; TRBD1 might be the D (6 bases). CDR3 size: 18 residues. From germline, CDR1 is GTSNPN and CDR2 SVGIG (reference sequence). Trimming removed 8 bases from V and 4 bases from J, with 30 bases in between.

The chain has TRBV3-1 (or the pseudogene TRBV3-2) and TRBJ2-3; 8 bases are a match to TRBD1. After removal of 0 bases from V and 5 bases from J, the junction contained 4 bases not matched to a gene. The germline CDR1 and CDR2 sequences are LGHDT and YNNKEL (reference sequence). There are 15 residues in the CDR3. In DNA, the CDR3 is TGTGCCAGCAGCCAAGAGGGACAGGAGGGAGATACGCAGTATTTT. This sequence encodes CASSQEGQEGDTQYF.

The chain joins TRBV24-1 to TRBJ2-6; 8 nucleotides line up with TRBD1. Germline V gene lookup returns CDR1 KGHDR and CDR2 SFDVKD. The CDR3 has 14 amino acids. V lost 9 bases, J lost 2 bases, and 2 bases stayed unmatched. CDR3 nucleotides: TGTGCCACCCAGGGGGCGGCTGGGGCCAACGTCCTGACTTTC. This encodes CATQGAAGANVLTF.

This rearrangement joins TRBV5-5 to TRBJ1-3, with D possibly being TRBD1 (5 bases). Germline CDR1 SGHKS, CDR2 YYEKEE (reference sequence). This CDR3 is 15 amino acids long. V dropped 1 base and J dropped 3 bases, with 11 bases sitting between them. In DNA form, the CDR3 reads TGTGCCAGCAGCTTGCAACAGGTTATTGGAAACACCATATATTTT. Encoded protein: CASSLQQVIGNTIYF. Full variable domain (missing parts from reference TRBV5-5 and TRBJ1-3): DAGVTQSPTHLIKTRGQQVTLRCSPISGHKSVSWYQQVLGQGPQFIFQYYEKEERGRGNFPDRFSARQFPNYSSELNVNALLLGDSALYLCASSLQQVIGNTIYFGEGSWLTVV.

J is TRBJ1-1 and V is TRBV29-1, with a tentative D call TRBD1 (6 bases). From germline, CDR1 is SQVTM and CDR2 ANQGSEA. This CDR3 is 13 amino acids long. The germline V and J ends were trimmed by 7 bases and 3 bases, with 15 bases remaining between them. CDR3 sequence: CSGSTGTDTEAFF. The CDR3 DNA follows: TGCAGCGGCTCTACAGGGACGGACACTGAAGCTTTCTTT.

A single count supports this clone. The chain is built from TRBV28 and TRBJ2-7, with D possibly TRBD2 on 7 matching bases. Trimming shortened V by 2 bases and J by 3 bases, and 11 bases separated the two germline ends. Germline CDR1 is MDHEN and CDR2 is SYDVKM. This CDR3 spans 14 amino acids. CDR3 DNA sequence: TGTGCCAGCAGTTTAGGGGGGGCGATCTACGAGCAGTACTTC. Its protein product is CASSLGGAIYEQYF.

This clone showed up just a few times. The gene calls are TRBV5-6 and TRBJ1-2; TRBD1 might be the D (6 bases). V gave up 2 bases and J gave up 1 base, with 21 bases separating them. CDR3 length equals 18 residues. From germline, CDR1 is SGHDT and CDR2 YYEEEE. The CDR3 DNA reads TGTGCCAGCAGCTTTTATGATGGACAGCCAATACTTAACTATGGCTACACCTTC. This translates into CASSFYDGQPILNYGYTF.

J is TRBJ2-3 and V is TRBV30, with 9 bases identical to TRBD2. The germline V gene encodes CDR1 GTSNPN and CDR2 SVGIG (reference sequence). The CDR3 contains 14 residues. V was pared by 4 bases and J by 3 bases, with 5 bases of the junction left unmatched. The CDR3 reads CAWNGAGGTDTQYF. In DNA form, the CDR3 reads TGTGCCTGGAATGGAGCGGGGGGTACAGATACGCAGTATTTT. The full variable domain, rest sourced from reference TRBV30 and TRBJ2-3, is SQTIHQWPATLVQPVGSPLSLECTVEGTSNPNLYWYRQAAGRGLQLLFYSVGIGQISSEVPQNLSASRPQDRQFILSSKKLLLSDSGFYLCAWNGAGGTDTQYFGPGTRLTVL.